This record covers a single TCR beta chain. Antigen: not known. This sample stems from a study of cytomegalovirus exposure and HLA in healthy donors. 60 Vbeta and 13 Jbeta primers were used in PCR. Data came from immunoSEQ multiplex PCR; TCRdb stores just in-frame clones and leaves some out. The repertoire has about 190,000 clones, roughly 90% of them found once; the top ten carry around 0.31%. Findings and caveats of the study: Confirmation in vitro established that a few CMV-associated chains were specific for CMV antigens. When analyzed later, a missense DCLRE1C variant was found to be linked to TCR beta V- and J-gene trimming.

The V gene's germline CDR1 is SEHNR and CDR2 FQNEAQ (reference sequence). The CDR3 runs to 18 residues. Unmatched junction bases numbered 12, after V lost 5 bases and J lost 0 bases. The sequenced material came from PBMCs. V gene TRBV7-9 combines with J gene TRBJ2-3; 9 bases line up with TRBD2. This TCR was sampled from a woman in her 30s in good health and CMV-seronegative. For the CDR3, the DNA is TGTGCCAGCAGCCCGAGCGAGGGACTAGCAACGAGCACAGATACGCAGTATTTT. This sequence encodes CASSPSEGLATSTDTQYF.